This T cell receptor beta chain emerged from a study of cytomegalovirus exposure and HLA in healthy donors (dated by TCRdb to the late 2010s). About the study as a whole: An earlier analysis of some 500 of the donors reported 250 to 300 Gb of sequence data and 120 million or so unique TCR beta sequences from roughly 180 million T cells. Roughly 300 gigabases of sequencing data and around 85 million unique TCR sequences made up an early release that covered nearly 650 HLA-typed donors. Of the 300 to 400 genotyped donors, approximately 82% fell in the genetic ancestry cluster associated with self-reported Caucasian donors. The study was designed to test whether signatures of past pathogen exposure could be identified by cataloging public T cell receptors. The study used immunosequencing to profile the T cell repertoires of approximately 640 subjects and linked those repertoires to cytomegalovirus serostatus. In addition to the first cohort of 666 subjects, a separate validation cohort of over 90 different subjects was used. To predict cytomegalovirus infection status, the study combined high-throughput TCR immunosequencing, statistical association of individual TCRs with disease status, and machine learning. To study patterns of TCR occurrence, a later analysis re-analyzed previously published TCR beta repertoires from 600 to 750 donors and added high-resolution HLA genotyping. The later analysis used no new phenotypic data to find candidate immune exposures, relying instead on TCR beta sequences and their occurrence across donors. An earlier analysis of approximately 630 of the donors applied high-throughput TCR beta sequencing to assess whether each TCR beta V gene segment acted as functional or pseudogenic. Donor age, sex, ethnicity and CMV serostatus were collected together with the repertoire data. In a later genetic analysis, genome-wide SNP genotypes for about three fifths of the 666 donors were used, and that subset was treated as a discovery cohort. All discovery cohort repertoires had been generated using a single sequencing platform. Class I and class II HLA loci were covered by the typing at four-digit resolution. The number of donors typed differed by locus, with roughly 620-640 for A, B, C, DRB1 and DQB1, more than 500 for DQA1, approximately 580 for DPA1, and some 440 for DPB1. Because of strong linkage in the cohort, 4 to 6 DR-DQ haplotypes were treated as single units for association and clustering. Among over 350 genotyped donors of the cohort, an average of approximately 230,000 unique TCR beta nucleotide sequences were sequenced per donor, about a sixth of them non-productive. Findings and caveats that apply to the study as a whole: In vitro tests confirmed that a few of the cytomegalovirus-associated TCR beta chains recognize cytomegalovirus antigens. According to a later analysis, parvovirus B19, influenza, CMV and Epstein-Barr virus appeared linked to several top co-occurrence clusters. In both the original and validation cohorts, the classifier was reported to diagnose cytomegalovirus status with high specificity and sensitivity. Roughly uniform sequencing depth across donors was assumed in presence/absence analyses, although this assumption may not hold. A later genetic analysis associated a missense DCLRE1C variant with V-gene and J-gene trimming of TCR beta chains, and an independent cohort replicated the association. The cohort was sequenced for TCR beta chains only, and without alpha or paired-chain data the features that could be detected were limited. While some public TCRs were present in many individuals, most TCR sequences turned up only very rarely across donors. In a later analysis, HLA-associated TCR beta chains showed more clonal expansion and lower generation probabilities than non-associated chains that were equally common. Specific HLA alleles were associated with roughly 16,000 TCR beta sequences at a false discovery rate of 0.05 in a later analysis. HLA typing was unavailable for some donors at each locus, so association tests used only the typed subset. According to a later analysis, most CMV-associated TCR beta chains appeared to be HLA-restricted, and the HLA associations seemed to be driven largely by CMV exposure. In the study, 164 TCR beta chains were listed as associated with cytomegalovirus. Strong co-occurrence of HLA alleles, especially DR and DQ, made assigning TCR associations to individual alleles difficult. Compared with the 666-donor mean, donors in an Asian-associated ancestry cluster had fewer N-insertions in productive TCRs, according to a later genetic analysis. Broadly in line with IMGT annotations, most TCR beta V segments showed up in productive rearrangements about 87% or about 30% of the time in an earlier analysis of several hundred of the donors. The 87-base-pair reads could not distinguish some IMGT-functional V segments, including TRBV6-2 and TRBV6-3, so those segments were excluded. The only immune exposure information available for the cohort was CMV serostatus. Fewer than 20 rarely observed V segments, including chromosome 9 orphons, were excluded from the earlier analysis of approximately 600 of the donors because counts were too low. A further reported finding was that TCR beta sequences accurately predicted the HLA-A and HLA-B alleles for most subjects in the first cohort. In a later analysis, the rate of TCR association differed among HLA loci, with DRB1 alleles having the most associated TCRs and HLA-C alleles having the fewest. A cluster of highly shared sequence variants was judged likely to be a technical artifact of the sequencing pipeline. Correlated functional status among segregating V segments might reflect linkage disequilibrium, but an unknown experimental factor could not be ruled out. The authors suggested that the approach could potentially be generalized to other disease states and immunological phenotypes.

The library was generated by the immunoSEQ multiplex PCR assay. For the multiplex PCR, a mixture combining 60 forward primers for TCR Vbeta segments and 13 reverse primers for TCR Jbeta segments was used. The CDR3 region of rearranged TCR beta genes was amplified from genomic DNA with a multiplex PCR assay. The amplified TCR beta libraries were sequenced on the Illumina HiSeq System as 87-base-pair reads. From the authors' description of their analysis: A later analysis counted about 80 million unique TCR beta chains across the 640 or so repertoires, and around 9.9 million of these chains were shared by at least two donors. Raw reads were error-corrected and collapsed into unique sequences with a nearest-neighbor algorithm that merged closely related sequences to remove PCR and sequencing errors. Alignment of CDR3 sequences to IMGT reference sequences was used to assign V, D and J gene segments. For a sequence to be retained, a match of at least six nucleotides to both a V gene segment and a J gene segment was required. A rearrangement counted as productive if the CDR3 had no stop codons and remained in frame with V and J, and every other rearrangement counted as non-productive. Following IMGT convention, CDR3 was defined as the stretch from the second conserved V-encoded cysteine to the conserved J-encoded phenylalanine. The earlier analysis of roughly 590 of the donors excluded any sequence lacking an unambiguous match to a single V gene segment. In an earlier analysis of approximately 610 of the donors, V segments were called functional above 56.7% productive rearrangements and were called segregating when the between-donor standard deviation exceeded 5%. To diagnose cytomegalovirus status from the catalog of TCR beta chain sequences, a statistical classification framework was built. A later analysis assigned V and J genes by comparing TCR nucleotide sequences with IMGT/GENE-DB human TR gene sequences. A later analysis assigned CDR3 sequences and most-parsimonious VDJ recombination scenarios with the TCRdist pipeline. A later analysis defined each TCR beta chain by its CDR3 amino acid sequence plus V-gene family, and excluded reads lacking a unique V-gene family. To address suspected cross-contamination and a sequencing artifact, a later analysis removed roughly 580 highly shared, low-generation-probability nucleotide sequences. In a later analysis, a clonal expansion index was calculated for each public chain from normalized within-repertoire ranks of inferred template counts. In a later analysis, generation probabilities were computed using a VDJ recombination model fitted to out-of-frame rearrangements, and the results were checked against IGoR. In a later analysis, hypergeometric tests were used to score TCR-TCR, TCR-HLA and TCR-CMV co-occurrence, with a repertoire-size bias correction applied to TCR pairs. False discovery rates were estimated in a later analysis by permuting HLA or CMV assignments 20 times. In a later analysis, co-occurring TCRs were grouped using DBSCAN, and TCRdist sequence similarity was added for clustering within HLA-allele-positive subsets. Repertoires with fewer than 30,000 or more than 120,000 public chains, plus five repertoires with anomalous nucleotide sharing, were excluded from co-occurrence clustering. In TCRdb, the immuneACCESS table is reduced to in-frame sequences with V and J assigned. These tables do not hold every clone; where another copy was compared, an unresolved V gene accounts for under half, and the others remain unexplained. That table gives V, J and clone size, and the DNA gave D and trimming. This sample holds fewer than 200,000 clones; 70% to 90% were observed only once. The leading ten clones occupy 2% to 2.5% of the sample.

Notes on this clone: The specificity of this receptor is unknown. No much larger clone exists at a distance of one base, and base qualities are not known.

V is cut by 0 bases and J by 11 bases, and the space between the germline ends is 12 bases. The CDR3 sequence holds 13 residues, the cysteine and phenylalanine included. Only the CDR3 DNA stays, 39 bases, in frame from base 1. For CDR1 and CDR2, the germline V gene lists KGHSH and LQKENI. The cohort was made up of about 670 healthy bone marrow donors. At the time of sampling, all cohort members were nominally healthy, though unrecorded immune exposures were likely present. The donor tested CMV seropositive and was one of the 289 seropositive cohort members. A peripheral blood sample was collected from each donor, and TCR beta sequencing was performed on peripheral blood mononuclear cells. Genomic DNA extraction from the blood cell samples was performed with the Qiagen DNeasy Blood Extraction Kit.

The source of this sequence is a man between 18 and 29 years old in good health and CMV-seropositive. Sequencing was performed on PBMCs. The receptor chain draws on TRBV18 and TRBJ2-3, with TRBD2 as a weak D call on 7 bases. The CDR3 region reads CASSPPAGAWQYF. The base sequence is TGTGCCAGCTCACCACCGGCGGGGGCCTGGCAGTATTTT. Full variable domain (CDR3 extended with the reference TRBV18 and TRBJ2-3 proteins): NAGVMQNPRHLVRRRGQEARLRCSPMKGHSHVYWYRQLPEEGLKFMVYLQKENIIDESGMPKERFSAEFPKEGPSILRIQQVVRGDSAAYFCASSPPAGAWQYFGPGTRLTVL.